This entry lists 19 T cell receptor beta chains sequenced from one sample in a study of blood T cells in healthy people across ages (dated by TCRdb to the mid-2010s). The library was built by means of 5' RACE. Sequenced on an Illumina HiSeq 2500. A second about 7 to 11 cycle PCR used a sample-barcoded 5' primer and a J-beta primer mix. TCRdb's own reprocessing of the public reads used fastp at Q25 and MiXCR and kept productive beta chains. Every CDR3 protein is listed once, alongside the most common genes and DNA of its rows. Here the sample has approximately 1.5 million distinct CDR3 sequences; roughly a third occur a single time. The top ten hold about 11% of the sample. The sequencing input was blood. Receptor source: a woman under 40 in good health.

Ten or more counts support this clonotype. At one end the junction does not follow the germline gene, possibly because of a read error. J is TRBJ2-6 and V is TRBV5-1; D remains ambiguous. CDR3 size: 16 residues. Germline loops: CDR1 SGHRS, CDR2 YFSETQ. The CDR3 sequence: CASSSSRDGGVNVLTF. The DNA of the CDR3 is TGCGCCAGCAGTTCATCGCGAGACGGTGGGGTCAACGTCCTGACTTTC.

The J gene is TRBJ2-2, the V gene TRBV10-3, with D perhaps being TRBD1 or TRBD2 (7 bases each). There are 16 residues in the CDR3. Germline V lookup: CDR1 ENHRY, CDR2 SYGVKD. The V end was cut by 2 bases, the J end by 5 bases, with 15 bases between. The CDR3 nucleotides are TGTGCCATCAGTGAGGAGCCAGGGGGGGGGACCGGGGAGCTGTTTTTT. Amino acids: CAISEEPGGGTGELFF.

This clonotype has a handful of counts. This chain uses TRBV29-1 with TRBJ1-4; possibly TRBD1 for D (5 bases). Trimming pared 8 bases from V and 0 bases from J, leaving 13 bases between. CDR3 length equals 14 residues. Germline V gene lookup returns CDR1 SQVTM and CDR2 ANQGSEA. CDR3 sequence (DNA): TGCAGCTTCAGGGAGGGCTCAACTAATGAAAAACTGTTTTTT. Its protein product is CSFREGSTNEKLFF.

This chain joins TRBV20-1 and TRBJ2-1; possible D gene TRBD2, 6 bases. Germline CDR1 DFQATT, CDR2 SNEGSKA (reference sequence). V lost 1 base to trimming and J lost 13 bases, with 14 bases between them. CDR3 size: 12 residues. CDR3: CSARASEETQFF. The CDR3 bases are TGCAGTGCTAGAGCTAGCGAGGAGACCCAGTTCTTC.

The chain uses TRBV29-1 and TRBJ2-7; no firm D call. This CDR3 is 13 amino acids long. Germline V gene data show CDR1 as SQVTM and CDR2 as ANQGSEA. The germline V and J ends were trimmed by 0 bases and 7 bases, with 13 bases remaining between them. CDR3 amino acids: CSVEDPASAEQYF. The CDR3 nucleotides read TGCAGCGTTGAAGACCCGGCAAGCGCGGAGCAGTACTTC.

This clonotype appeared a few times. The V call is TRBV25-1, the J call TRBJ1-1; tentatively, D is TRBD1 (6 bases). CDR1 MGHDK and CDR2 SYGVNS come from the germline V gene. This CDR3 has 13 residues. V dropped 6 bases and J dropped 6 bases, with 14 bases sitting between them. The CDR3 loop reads CASSVSGGPEAFF. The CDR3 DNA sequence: TGTGCCAGCAGCGTCTCGGGGGGGCCTGAAGCTTTCTTT. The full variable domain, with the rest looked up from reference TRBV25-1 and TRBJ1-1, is EADIYQTPRYLVIGTGKKITLECSQTMGHDKMYWYQQDPGMELHLIHYSYGVNSTEKGDLSSESTVSRIRTEHFPLTLESARPSHTSQYLCASSVSGGPEAFFGQGTRLTVV.

For the CDR3, the DNA is TGCGCCAGCAGCCCAAGGAGTGTTGTCGGGGAGCTGTTTTTT. It yields the protein CASSPRSVVGELFF. This chain links TRBV4-1 with TRBJ2-2; D gene ambiguous. Deletions cut 4 bases from V and 7 bases from J, with 13 bases between. This CDR3 has 14 amino acids. Germline loops: CDR1 MGHRA, CDR2 YSYEKL.

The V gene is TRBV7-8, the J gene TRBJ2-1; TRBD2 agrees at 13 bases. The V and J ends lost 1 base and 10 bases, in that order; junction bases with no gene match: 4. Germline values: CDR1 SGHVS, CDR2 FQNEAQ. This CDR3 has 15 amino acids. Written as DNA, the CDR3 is TGTGCCAGCAGCTTAGTGAAGGGACTAGCGGGGGAGCAGTTCTTC. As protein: CASSLVKGLAGEQFF.

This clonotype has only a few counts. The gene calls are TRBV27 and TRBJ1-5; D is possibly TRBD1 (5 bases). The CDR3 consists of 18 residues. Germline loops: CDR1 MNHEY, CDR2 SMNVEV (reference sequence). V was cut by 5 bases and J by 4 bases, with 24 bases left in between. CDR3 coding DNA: TGTGCCAGCAGTCCTATTCTCCCCGGGACCCGGGGGAATCAGCCCCAGCATTTT. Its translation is CASSPILPGTRGNQPQHF.

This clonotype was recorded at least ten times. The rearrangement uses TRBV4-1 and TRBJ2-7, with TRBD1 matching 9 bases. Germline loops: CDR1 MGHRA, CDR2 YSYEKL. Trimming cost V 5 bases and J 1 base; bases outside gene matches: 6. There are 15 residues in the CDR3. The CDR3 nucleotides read TGCGCCAGCAGCGCCAGACAGGGGGTATCCTACGAGCAGTACTTC. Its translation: CASSARQGVSYEQYF.

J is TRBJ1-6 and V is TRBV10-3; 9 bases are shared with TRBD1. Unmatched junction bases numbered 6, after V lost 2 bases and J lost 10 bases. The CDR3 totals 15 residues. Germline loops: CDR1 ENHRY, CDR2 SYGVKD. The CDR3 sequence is CAISEPGQGRSPLHF. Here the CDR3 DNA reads TGTGCCATCAGTGAGCCCGGACAGGGGAGGTCACCCCTCCACTTT.

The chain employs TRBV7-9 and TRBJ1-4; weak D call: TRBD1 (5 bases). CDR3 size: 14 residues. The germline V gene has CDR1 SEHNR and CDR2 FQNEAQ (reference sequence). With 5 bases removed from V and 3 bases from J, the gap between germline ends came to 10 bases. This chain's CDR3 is CASSLREANEKLFF. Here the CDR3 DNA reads TGTGCCAGCAGCCTCAGGGAAGCTAATGAAAAACTGTTTTTT.

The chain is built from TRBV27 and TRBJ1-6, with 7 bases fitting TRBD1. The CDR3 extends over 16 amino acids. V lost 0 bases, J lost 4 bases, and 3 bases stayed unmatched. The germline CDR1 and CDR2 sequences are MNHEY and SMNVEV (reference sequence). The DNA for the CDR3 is TGTGCCAGCAGTTTATCGACAGGGTTATATAATTCACCCCTCCACTTT. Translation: CASSLSTGLYNSPLHF.

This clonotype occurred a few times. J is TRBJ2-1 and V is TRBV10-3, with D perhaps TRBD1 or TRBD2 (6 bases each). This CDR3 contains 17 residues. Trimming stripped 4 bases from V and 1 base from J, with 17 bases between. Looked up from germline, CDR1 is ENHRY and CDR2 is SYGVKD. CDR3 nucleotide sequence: TGTGCCATCAGTGCGAGTACGGGGGCCGTGTCCTACAATGAGCAGTTCTTC. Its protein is CAISASTGAVSYNEQFF.

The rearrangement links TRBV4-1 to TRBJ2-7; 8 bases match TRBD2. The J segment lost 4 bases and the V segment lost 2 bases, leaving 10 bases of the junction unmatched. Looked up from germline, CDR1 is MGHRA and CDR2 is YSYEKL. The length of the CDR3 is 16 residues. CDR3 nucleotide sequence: TGCGCCAGCAGCCAACAGCCGGGACTAGACTTTTACGAGCAGTACTTC. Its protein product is CASSQQPGLDFYEQYF.

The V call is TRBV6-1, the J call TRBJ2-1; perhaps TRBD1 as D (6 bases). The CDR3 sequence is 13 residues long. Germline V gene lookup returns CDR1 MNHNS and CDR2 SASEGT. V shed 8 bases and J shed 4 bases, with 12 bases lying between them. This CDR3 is CASVQGLYNEQFF. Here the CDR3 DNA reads TGTGCCAGCGTACAGGGTTTATACAATGAGCAGTTCTTC.

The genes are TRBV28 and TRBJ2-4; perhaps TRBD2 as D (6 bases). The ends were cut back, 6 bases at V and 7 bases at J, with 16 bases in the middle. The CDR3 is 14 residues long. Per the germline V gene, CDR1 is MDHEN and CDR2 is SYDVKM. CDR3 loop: CASSPEGWGNIQYF. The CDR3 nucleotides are TGTGCCAGCAGCCCGGAGGGGTGGGGGAACATTCAGTACTTC.

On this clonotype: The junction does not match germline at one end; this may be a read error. In DNA, the CDR3 is TGTGCCAGCAGTGACTCGAGGCGGGGTCGCATCAGGAATGAGCAGTTCTTC. This codes for CASSDSRRGRIRNEQFF. The genes are TRBV6-5 and TRBJ2-1; TRBD2 might be the D (6 bases). The germline CDR1 and CDR2 sequences are MNHEY and SVGAGI. The CDR3 contains 17 residues.

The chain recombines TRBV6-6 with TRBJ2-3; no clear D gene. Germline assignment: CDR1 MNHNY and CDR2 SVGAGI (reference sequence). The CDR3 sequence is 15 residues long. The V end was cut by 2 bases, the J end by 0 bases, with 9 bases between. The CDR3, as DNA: TGTGCCAGCAGTTACACGATGACTAGCACAGATACGCAGTATTTT. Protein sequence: CASSYTMTSTDTQYF.